The table lists the clone carrying this TCR beta chain with a few counts. This sample was included in a study of cytotoxic CD8 clonotypes in ibrutinib-treated CLL. Some clones are missing from TCRdb's copy, which holds only in-frame ones; the method was immunoSEQ multiplex PCR. The sample carries about 330,000 clones, over 55% recorded once. The V end was cut by 3 bases, the J end by 5 bases, with 10 bases between. The CDR3 loop spans 14 amino acids. Looked up from germline, CDR1 is MNHEY and CDR2 is SMNVEV (reference sequence). Frozen PBMC stocks contributed around 2 micrograms of genomic DNA to the TCR beta libraries.

Sequenced here: PBMCs, sampled after 36 months of ibrutinib treatment. The gene calls are TRBV27 and TRBJ1-4; TRBD1 might be the D (5 bases). The TCR originated in a human donor with chronic lymphocytic leukemia. CDR3 DNA: TGTGCCAGCAGTTTGGGACGGATCAATGAAAAACTGTTTTTT. Its translation: CASSLGRINEKLFF.